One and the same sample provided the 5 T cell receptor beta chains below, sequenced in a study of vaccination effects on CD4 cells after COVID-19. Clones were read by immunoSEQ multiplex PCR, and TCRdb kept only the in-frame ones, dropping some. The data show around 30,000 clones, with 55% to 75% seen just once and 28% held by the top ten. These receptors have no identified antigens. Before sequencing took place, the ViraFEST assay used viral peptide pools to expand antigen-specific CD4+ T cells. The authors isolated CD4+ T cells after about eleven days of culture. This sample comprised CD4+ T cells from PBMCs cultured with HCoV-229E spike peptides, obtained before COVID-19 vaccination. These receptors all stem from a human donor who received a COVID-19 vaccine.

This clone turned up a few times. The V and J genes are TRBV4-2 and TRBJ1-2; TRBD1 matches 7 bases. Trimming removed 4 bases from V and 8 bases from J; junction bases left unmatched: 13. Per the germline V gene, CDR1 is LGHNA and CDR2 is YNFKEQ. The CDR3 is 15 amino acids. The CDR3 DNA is TGTGCCAGCAGCCCTGGCTCGCCGACAGGGTTAGGCTACACCTTC. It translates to CASSPGSPTGLGYTF.

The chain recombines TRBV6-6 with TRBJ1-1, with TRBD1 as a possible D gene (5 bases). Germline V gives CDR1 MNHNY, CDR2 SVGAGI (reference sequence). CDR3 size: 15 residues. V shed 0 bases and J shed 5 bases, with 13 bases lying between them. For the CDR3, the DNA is TGTGCCAGCAGTTACTCGGGGGGTATGCAAACTGAAGCTTTCTTT. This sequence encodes CASSYSGGMQTEAFF.

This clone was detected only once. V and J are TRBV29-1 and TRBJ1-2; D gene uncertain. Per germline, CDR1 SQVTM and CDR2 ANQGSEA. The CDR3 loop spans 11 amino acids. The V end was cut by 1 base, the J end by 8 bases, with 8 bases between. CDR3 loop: CSVEAGGGYTF. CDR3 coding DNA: TGCAGCGTTGAAGCGGGTGGCGGCTACACCTTC.

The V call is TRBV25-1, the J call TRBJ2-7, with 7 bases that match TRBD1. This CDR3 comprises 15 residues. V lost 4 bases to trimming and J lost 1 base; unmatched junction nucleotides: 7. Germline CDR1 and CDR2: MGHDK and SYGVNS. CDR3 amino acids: CASSGTQGSSYEQYF. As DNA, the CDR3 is TGTGCCAGCAGTGGCACACAGGGGTCGTCCTACGAGCAGTACTTC.

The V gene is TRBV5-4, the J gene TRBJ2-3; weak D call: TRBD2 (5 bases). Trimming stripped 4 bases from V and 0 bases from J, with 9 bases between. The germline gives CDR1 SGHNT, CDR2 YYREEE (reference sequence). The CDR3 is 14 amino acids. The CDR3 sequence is CASSPRTSTDTQYF. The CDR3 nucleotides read TGTGCCAGCAGCCCGAGGACTAGCACAGATACGCAGTATTTT.